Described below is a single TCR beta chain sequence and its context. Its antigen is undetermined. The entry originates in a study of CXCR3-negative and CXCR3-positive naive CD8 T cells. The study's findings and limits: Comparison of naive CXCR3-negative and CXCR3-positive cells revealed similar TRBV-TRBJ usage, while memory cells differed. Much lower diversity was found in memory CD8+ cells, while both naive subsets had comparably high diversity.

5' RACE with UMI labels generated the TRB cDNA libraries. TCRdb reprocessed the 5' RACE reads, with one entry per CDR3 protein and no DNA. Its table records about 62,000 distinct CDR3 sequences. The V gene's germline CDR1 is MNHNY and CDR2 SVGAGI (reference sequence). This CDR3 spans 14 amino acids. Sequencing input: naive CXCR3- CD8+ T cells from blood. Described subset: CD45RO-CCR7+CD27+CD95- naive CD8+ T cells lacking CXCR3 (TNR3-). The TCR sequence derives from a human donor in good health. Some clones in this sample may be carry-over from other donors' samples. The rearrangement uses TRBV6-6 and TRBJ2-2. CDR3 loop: CASSYRDDTGELFF.